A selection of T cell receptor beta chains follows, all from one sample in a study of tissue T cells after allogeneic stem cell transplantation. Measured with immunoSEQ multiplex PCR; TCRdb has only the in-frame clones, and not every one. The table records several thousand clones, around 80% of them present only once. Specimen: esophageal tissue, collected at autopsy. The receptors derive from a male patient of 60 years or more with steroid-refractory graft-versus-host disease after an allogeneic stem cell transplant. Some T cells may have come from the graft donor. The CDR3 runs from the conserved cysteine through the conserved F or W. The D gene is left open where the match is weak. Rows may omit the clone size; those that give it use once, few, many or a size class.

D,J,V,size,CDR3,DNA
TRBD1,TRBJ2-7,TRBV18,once,CASSPSGTVPYEQYF,TGTGCCAGCTCACCGTCCGGGACAGTACCCTACGAGCAGTACTTC
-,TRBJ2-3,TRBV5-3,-,CARSLGCLGAADTQYF,TGTGCCAGAAGCTTGGGATGTCTAGGGGCCGCAGATACGCAGTATTTT
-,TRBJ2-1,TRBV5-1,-,CASSLRVSYNEQFF,TGCGCCAGCAGCTTAAGGGTCTCCTACAATGAGCAGTTCTTC
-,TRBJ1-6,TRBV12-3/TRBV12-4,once,CASSSSRNSPLHF,TGTGCCAGCAGCAGTAGTCGAAATTCACCCCTCCACTTT
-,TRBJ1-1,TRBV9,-,CASSVLRQPTKAEAFF,TGTGCCAGCAGCGTCCTCCGACAGCCAACAAAAGCTGAAGCTTTCTTT
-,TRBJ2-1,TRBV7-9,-,CASTPDYEQFF,TGTGCCAGCACCCCAGACTATGAGCAGTTCTTC
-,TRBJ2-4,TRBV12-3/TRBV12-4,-,CASKDINIQYF,TGTGCCAGCAAGGACATAAACATTCAGTACTTC
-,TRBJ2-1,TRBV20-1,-,CSASVGPNEQFF,TGCAGTGCCAGTGTTGGCCCAAATGAGCAGTTCTTC
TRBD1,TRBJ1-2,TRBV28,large,CASTAGGAGYTF,TGTGCCAGCACAGCAGGGGGCGCGGGCTACACCTTC
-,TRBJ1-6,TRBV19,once,CATSIQGYSPLHF,TGTGCCACAAGTATCCAGGGGTATTCACCCCTCCACTTT
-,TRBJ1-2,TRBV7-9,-,CASSFGQPDGYTF,TGTGCCAGCAGCTTTGGGCAGCCCGATGGCTACACCTTC
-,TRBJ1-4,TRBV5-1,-,CASSFTGKTNEKLFF,TGCGCCAGCAGCTTTACAGGGAAGACTAATGAAAAACTGTTTTTT
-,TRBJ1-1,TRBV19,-,CATTKPGDGTEAFF,TGTGCCACCACGAAGCCCGGGGATGGCACTGAAGCTTTCTTT
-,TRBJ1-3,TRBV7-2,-,CASSLGAGSSGNTIYF,TGTGCCAGCAGCTTAGGAGCGGGTAGCTCTGGAAACACCATATATTTT
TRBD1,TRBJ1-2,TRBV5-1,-,CASSFGTDYGYTF,TGCGCCAGCAGCTTCGGGACAGACTATGGCTACACCTTC
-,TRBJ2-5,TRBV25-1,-,CASSELDAVETQYF,TGTGCCAGCAGTGAATTAGATGCCGTCGAGACCCAGTACTTC
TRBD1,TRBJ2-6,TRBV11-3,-,CASSSGQVSGANVLTF,TGTGCCAGCAGCTCCGGACAGGTCTCTGGGGCCAACGTCCTGACTTTC
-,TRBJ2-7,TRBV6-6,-,CASRPDMYEQYF,TGTGCCAGCCGCCCTGACATGTACGAGCAGTACTTC
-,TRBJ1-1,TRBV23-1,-,CASSHGVRRGARPTEAFF,TGCGCCAGCAGTCACGGCGTTAGAAGGGGGGCGCGGCCCACTGAAGCTTTCTTT
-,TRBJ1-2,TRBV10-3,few,CAISGSVDGYTF,TGTGCCATCAGTGGATCTGTCGATGGCTACACCTTC
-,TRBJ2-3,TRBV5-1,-,CASSSGIIGGDTQYF,TGCGCCAGCAGCTCAGGAATTATTGGCGGAGATACGCAGTATTTT
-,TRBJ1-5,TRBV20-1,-,CSASNRGNQPQHF,TGCAGTGCTAGTAACCGGGGAAATCAGCCCCAGCATTTT
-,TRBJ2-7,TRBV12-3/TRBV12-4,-,CASSKGRQFEQYF,TGTGCCAGCAGTAAAGGGCGACAGTTCGAGCAGTACTTC
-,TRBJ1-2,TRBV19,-,CASSILAYGYTF,TGTGCCAGTAGTATCCTCGCCTATGGCTACACCTTC
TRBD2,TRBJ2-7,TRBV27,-,CASSLAGDYEQYF,TGTGCCAGCAGTTTGGCGGGAGATTACGAGCAGTACTTC
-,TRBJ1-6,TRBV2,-,CASSEFRDRSPLHF,TGTGCCAGCAGTGAATTCCGGGATCGGTCACCCCTCCACTTT
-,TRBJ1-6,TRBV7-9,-,CASSLALGPNSPLHF,TGTGCCAGCAGCTTAGCGCTAGGACCCAATTCACCCCTCCACTTT
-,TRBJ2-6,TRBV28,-,CASTSGWGANVLTF,TGTGCCAGCACTTCCGGATGGGGGGCCAACGTCCTGACTTTC
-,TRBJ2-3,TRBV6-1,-,CASSDGLDTQYF,TGTGCCAGCAGTGACGGTTTGGATACGCAGTATTTT
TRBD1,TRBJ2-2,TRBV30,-,CAWSVRTGRTGELFF,TGTGCCTGGAGTGTACGGACAGGTCGGACCGGGGAGCTGTTTTTT
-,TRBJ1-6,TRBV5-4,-,CASSLGEGRGNSPLHF,TGTGCCAGCAGCTTGGGTGAGGGCAGGGGTAATTCACCCCTCCACTTT
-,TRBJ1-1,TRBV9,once,CASSASGRLNTEAFF,TGTGCCAGCAGCGCCTCGGGTAGACTGAACACTGAAGCTTTCTTT
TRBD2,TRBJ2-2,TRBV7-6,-,CASARGGMGTGELFF,TGTGCCAGCGCAAGGGGAGGGATGGGCACCGGGGAGCTGTTTTTT
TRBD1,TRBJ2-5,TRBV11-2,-,CASSLSTGGGETQYF,TGTGCCAGCAGCTTATCGACAGGGGGCGGGGAGACCCAGTACTTC
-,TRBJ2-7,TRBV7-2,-,CASSLGQLYEQYF,TGTGCCAGCAGCTTAGGTCAGTTATACGAGCAGTACTTC